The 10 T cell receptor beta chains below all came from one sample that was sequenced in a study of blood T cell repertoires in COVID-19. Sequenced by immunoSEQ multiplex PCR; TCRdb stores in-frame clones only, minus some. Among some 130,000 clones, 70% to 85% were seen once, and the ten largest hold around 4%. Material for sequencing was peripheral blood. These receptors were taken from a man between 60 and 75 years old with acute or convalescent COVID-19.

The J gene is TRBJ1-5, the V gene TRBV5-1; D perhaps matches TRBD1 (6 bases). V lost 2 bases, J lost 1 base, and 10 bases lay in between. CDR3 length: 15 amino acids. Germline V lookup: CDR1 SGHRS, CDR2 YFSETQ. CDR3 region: CASSLEGGSNQPQHF. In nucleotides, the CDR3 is TGCGCCAGCAGCTTAGAAGGGGGAAGCAATCAGCCCCAGCATTTT.

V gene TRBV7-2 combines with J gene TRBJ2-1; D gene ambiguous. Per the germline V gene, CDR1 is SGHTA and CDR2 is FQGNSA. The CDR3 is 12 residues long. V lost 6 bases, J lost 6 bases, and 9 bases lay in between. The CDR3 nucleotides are TGTGCCAGCAGGCGCACCCCCAATGAGCAGTTCTTC. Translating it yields CASRRTPNEQFF.

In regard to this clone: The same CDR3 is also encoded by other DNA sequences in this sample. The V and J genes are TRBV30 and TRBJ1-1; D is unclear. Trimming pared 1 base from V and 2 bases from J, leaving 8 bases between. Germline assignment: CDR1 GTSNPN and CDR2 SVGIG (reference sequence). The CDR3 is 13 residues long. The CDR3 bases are TGTGCCTGGAGTGGGCAAGTTAACACTGAAGCTTTCTTT. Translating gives CAWSGQVNTEAFF.

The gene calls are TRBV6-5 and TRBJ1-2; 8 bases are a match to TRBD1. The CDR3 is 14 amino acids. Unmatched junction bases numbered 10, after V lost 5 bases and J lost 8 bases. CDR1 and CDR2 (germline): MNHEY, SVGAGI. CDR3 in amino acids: CASSTGQARGGYTF. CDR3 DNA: TGTGCCAGCAGTACGGGACAGGCGAGGGGAGGCTACACCTTC.

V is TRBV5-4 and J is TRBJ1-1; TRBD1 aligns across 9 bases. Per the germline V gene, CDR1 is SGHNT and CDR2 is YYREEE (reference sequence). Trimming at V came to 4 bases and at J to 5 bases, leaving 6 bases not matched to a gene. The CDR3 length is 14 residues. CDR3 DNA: TGTGCCAGCAGCAAACAGGGGGCTTGGACTGAAGCTTTCTTT. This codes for CASSKQGAWTEAFF.

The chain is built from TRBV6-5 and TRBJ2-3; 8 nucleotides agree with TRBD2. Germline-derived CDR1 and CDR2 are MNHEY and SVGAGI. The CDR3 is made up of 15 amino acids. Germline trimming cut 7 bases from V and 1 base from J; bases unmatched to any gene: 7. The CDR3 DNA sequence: TGTGCCAGCACCCGGGCGACTAGCGGCACAGATACGCAGTATTTT. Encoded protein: CASTRATSGTDTQYF.

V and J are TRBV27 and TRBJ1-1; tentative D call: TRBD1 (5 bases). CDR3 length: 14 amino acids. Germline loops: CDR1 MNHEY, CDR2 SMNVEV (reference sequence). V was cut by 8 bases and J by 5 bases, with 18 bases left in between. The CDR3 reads CASGRGGGITEAFF. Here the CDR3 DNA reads TGTGCCAGCGGAAGGGGTGGTGGAATAACTGAAGCTTTCTTT.

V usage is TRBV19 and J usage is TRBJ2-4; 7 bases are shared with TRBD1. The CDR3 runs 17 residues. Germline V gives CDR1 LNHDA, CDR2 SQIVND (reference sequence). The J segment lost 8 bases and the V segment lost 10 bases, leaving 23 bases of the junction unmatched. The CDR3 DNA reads TGTGCCACCAGTCCCTTTCACCGGGACAGTAGGACGGACATTCAGTACTTC. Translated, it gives CATSPFHRDSRTDIQYF.

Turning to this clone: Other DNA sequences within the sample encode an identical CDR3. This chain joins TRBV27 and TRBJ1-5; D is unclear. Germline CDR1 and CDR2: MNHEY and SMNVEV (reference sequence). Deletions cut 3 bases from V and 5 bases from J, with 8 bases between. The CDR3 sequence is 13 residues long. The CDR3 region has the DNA TGTGCCAGCAGTTTTACGGGAGATCAGCCCCAGCATTTT. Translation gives CASSFTGDQPQHF.

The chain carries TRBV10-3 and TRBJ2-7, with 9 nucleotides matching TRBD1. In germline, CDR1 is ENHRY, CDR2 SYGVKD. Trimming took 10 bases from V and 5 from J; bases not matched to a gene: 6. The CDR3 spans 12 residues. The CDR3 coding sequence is TGTGCCAGCCGGGACAGGGCAGACGAGCAGTACTTC. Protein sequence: CASRDRADEQYF.